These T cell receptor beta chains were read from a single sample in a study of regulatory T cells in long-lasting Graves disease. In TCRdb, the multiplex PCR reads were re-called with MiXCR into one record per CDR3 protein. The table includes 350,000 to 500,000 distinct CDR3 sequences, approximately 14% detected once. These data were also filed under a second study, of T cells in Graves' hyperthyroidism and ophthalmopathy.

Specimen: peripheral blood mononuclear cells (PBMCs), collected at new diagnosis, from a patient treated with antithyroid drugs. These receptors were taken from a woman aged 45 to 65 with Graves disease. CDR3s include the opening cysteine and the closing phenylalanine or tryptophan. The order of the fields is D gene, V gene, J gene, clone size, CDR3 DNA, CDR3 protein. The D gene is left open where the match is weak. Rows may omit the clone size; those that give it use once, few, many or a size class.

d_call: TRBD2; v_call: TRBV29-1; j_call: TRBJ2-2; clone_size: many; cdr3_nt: TGCAGCGTCGGAAAGACTAGCGGGAGGGACACCGGGGAGCTGTTTTTT; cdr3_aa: CSVGKTSGRDTGELFF
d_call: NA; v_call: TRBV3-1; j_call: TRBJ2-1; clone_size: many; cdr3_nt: TGTGCCAGCAGCCAAGATGGGGGGACATACAATGAGCAGTTCTTC; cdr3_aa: CASSQDGGTYNEQFF
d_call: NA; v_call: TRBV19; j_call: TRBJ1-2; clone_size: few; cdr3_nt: TGTGCCAGTACCCCGGGGGAGGAATCTAACTATGGCTACACCTTC; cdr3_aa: CASTPGEESNYGYTF
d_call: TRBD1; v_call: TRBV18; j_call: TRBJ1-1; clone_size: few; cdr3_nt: TGTGCCAGCTCACCGTCCCGGGACAGGGCGGGGAACACTGAAGCTTTCTTT; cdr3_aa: CASSPSRDRAGNTEAFF
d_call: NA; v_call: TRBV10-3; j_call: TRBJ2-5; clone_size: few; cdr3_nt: TGTGCCATCAGCGTAGGAGGGGCCCAAGAGACCCAGTACTTC; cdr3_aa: CAISVGGAQETQYF
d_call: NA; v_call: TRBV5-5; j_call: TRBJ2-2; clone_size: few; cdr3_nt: TGTGCCAGCAGCTTTGTTGCCGGGGAGCTGTTTTTT; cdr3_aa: CASSFVAGELFF
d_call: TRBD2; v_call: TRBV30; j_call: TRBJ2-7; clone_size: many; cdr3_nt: TGTGCCTGGAGCTTAGCGGGAGGGCGGGAGCAGTACTTC; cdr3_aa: CAWSLAGGREQYF
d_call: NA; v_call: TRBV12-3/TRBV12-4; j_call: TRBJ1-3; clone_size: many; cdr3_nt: TGTGCCAGCAGTTTAGCCGGACAGACTGGAAACACCATATATTTT; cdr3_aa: CASSLAGQTGNTIYF
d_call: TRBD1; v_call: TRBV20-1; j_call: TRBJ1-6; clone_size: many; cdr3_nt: TGCAGTGCTAGAGATCGGAGACAGGGAGGTTCACCCCTCCACTTT; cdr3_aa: CSARDRRQGGSPLHF
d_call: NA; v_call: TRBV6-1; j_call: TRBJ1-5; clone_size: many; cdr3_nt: TGTGCCAGCAGTGAAGCGCCCCGGGTTGGCAATCAGCCCCAGCATTTT; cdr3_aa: CASSEAPRVGNQPQHF
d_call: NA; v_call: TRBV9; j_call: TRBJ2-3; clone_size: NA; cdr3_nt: TGTGCCAGCAGCGGCAGTAGGGAGGCGTGGGAGCTAGATACGCAGTATTTT; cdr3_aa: CASSGSREAWELDTQYF
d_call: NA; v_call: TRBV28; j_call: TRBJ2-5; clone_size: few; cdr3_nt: TGTGCCAGCAGTTACATGGCAGGGGAGTACCAAGAGACCCAGTACTTC; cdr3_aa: CASSYMAGEYQETQYF
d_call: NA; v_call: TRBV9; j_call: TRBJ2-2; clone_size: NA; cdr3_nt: TGTGCCAGCAGCTCTCGAACGGGAGAGGAGTCAAGCGGCAACACCGGGGAGCTGTTTTTT; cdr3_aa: CASSSRTGEESSGNTGELFF